This T cell receptor (beta chain) was documented in a study of cytomegalovirus exposure and HLA in healthy donors. Study context: Among the 300 to 400 donors who were genotyped, approximately 83% fell in the genetic ancestry cluster that is associated with self-reported Caucasian donors. Study-wide results and caveats: The study labeled 164 TCR beta chains cytomegalovirus-associated.

Primers: 60 Vbeta forward and 13 Jbeta reverse. Produced via immunoSEQ multiplex PCR; TCRdb's table is partial and in-frame only. Of approximately 93,000 clones in the sample, 82% were seen once. Note on this clone: Antigen: not known.

Germline CDR1 and CDR2: MNHNS and SASEGT. The CDR3 spans 15 residues. V trimming: 5 bases; J trimming: 7 bases; junction bases outside the gene matches: 11. Sequencing used PBMCs. This TCR derives from a man in his fifties in good health and CMV-seronegative. The V and J genes are TRBV6-1 and TRBJ2-5; 9 positions agree with TRBD2. The CDR3 DNA reads as TGTGCCAGCAGTTCCGGGACTAGCAGTTCTGGGACCCAGTACTTC. Its protein product is CASSSGTSSSGTQYF.